This T cell receptor beta chain was found in a study of T cell repertoires in cytomegalovirus infection. TCRdb fed the reads into MiXCR, producing one record per CDR3 protein. Of around 50,000 distinct CDR3 sequences in the sample, around 18% are singletons; the top ten hold around 27%. With regard to this clonotype: Its antigen is currently unknown.

This CDR3 has 13 residues. The V and J ends lost 6 bases and 3 bases respectively, with 12 bases between them. Germline V gene sequence: CDR1 MDHEN, CDR2 SYDVKM. The gene calls are TRBV28 and TRBJ2-7, with D maybe TRBD1 (6 bases). The specimen was CD8+ T cells from cultured PBMCs, collected from culture after CMV antigen stimulation. The sequence was collected from a human donor in good health (CMV status not recorded). Some clones in this sample may be carry-over from other donors' samples. In DNA form, the CDR3 reads TGTGCCAGCAGCTTGGACAGTAACTACGAGCAGTACTTC. It is translated as CASSLDSNYEQYF.